This TCR beta chain was found in a study of cytomegalovirus exposure and HLA in healthy donors. As for the study in general: An earlier analysis identified 95 million to 120 million unique TCR beta sequences in some 180 million T cells. The study, taken as a whole, reports: Sequencing likely generated an artifact that appeared as a cluster of highly shared sequence variants. Cytomegalovirus status was reportedly diagnosed by the classifier with high sensitivity and specificity.

Comments on this clone: Its matching antigen is unknown.

Primers included in the PCR were 60 Vbeta and 13 Jbeta primers. Method: immunoSEQ multiplex PCR; TCRdb's copy keeps in-frame clones and lacks some. Its table records 68,000 or so clones. The germline V gene has CDR1 MDHEN and CDR2 SYDVKM. The CDR3 is made up of 13 amino acids. The V end was cut by 5 bases, the J end by 9 bases, with 16 bases between. The sequenced sample consisted of PBMCs. This sequence joins TRBV28 and TRBJ1-2; TRBD1 might be the D (5 bases). This TCR came from a female donor in good health and CMV-seropositive. CDR3 nucleotide sequence: TGTGCCAGCAGTCCCATCAGGGCTGGGCGCTACACCTTC. The encoded protein is CASSPIRAGRYTF.